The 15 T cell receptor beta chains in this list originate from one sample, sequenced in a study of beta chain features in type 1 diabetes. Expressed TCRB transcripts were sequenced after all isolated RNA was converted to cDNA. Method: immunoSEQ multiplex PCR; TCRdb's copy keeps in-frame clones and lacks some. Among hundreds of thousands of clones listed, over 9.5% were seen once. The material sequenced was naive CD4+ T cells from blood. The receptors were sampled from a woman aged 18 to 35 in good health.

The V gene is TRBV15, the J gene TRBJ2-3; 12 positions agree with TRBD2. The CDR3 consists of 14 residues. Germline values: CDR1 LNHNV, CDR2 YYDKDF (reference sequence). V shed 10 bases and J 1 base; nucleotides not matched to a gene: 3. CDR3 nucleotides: TGTGCCATCCGGACTAGCGGGGGCACAGATACGCAGTATTTT. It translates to CAIRTSGGTDTQYF.

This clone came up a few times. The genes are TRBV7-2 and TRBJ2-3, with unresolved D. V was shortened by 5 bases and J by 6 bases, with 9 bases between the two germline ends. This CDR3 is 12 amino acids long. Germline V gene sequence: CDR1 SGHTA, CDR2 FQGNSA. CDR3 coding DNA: TGTGCCAGCAGCCACTTCGGGGATACGCAGTATTTT. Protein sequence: CASSHFGDTQYF.

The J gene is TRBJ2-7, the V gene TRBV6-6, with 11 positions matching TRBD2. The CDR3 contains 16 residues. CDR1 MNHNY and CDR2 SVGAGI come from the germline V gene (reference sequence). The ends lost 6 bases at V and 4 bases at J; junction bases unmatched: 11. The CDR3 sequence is CASSQILAGAVYEQYF. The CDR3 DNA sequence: TGTGCCAGCAGCCAGATACTAGCGGGAGCGGTATACGAGCAGTACTTC.

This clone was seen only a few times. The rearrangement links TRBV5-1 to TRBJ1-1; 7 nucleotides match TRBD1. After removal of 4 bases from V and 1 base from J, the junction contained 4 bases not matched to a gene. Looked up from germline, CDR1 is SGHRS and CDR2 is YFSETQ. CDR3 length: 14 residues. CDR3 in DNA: TGCGCCAGCAGCAAGACAGGGCCGAACACTGAAGCTTTCTTT. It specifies CASSKTGPNTEAFF. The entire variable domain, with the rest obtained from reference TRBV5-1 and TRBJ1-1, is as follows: KAGVTQTPRYLIKTRGQQVTLSCSPISGHRSVSWYQQTPGQGLQFLFEYFSETQRNKGNFPGRFSGRQFSNSRSEMNVSTLELGDSALYLCASSKTGPNTEAFFGQGTRLTVV.

This chain's CDR3 is CSVGGRGTTDTQYF. The CDR3 DNA is TGCAGCGTTGGAGGTCGGGGAACCACAGATACGCAGTATTTT. The chain combines TRBV29-1 with TRBJ2-3, with a weak D call TRBD2 (5 bases). V dropped 4 bases and J dropped 2 bases, with 13 bases sitting between them. Germline V lookup: CDR1 SQVTM, CDR2 ANQGSEA. The CDR3 spans 14 residues.

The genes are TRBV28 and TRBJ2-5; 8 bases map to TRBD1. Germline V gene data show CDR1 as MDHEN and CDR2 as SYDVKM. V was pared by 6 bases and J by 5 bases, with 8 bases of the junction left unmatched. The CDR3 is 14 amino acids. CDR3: CASSPGQGWETQYF. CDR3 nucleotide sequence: TGTGCCAGCAGCCCCGGACAGGGTTGGGAGACCCAGTACTTC. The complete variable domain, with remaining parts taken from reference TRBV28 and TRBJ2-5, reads DVKVTQSSRYLVKRTGEKVFLECVQDMDHENMFWYRQDPGLGLRLIYFSYDVKMKEKGDIPEGYSVSREKKERFSLILESASTNQTSMYLCASSPGQGWETQYFGPGTRLLVL.

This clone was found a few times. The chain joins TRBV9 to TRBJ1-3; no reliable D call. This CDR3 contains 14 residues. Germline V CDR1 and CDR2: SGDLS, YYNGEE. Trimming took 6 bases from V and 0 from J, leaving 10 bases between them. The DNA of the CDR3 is TGTGCCAGCACCAGACAATCCTCTGGAAACACCATATATTTT. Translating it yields CASTRQSSGNTIYF.

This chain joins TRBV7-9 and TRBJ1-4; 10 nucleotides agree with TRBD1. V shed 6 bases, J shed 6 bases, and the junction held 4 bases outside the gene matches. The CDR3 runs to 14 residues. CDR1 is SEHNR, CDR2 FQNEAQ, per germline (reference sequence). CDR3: CASRRQGADEKLFF. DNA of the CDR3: TGTGCCAGCAGACGACAGGGGGCCGATGAAAAACTGTTTTTT.

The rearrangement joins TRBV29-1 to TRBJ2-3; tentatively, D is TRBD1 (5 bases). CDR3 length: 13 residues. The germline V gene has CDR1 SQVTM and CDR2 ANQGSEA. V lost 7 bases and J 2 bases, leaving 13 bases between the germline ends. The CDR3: CSAPGRATDTQYF. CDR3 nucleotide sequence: TGCAGCGCCCCGGGCAGGGCCACAGATACGCAGTATTTT.

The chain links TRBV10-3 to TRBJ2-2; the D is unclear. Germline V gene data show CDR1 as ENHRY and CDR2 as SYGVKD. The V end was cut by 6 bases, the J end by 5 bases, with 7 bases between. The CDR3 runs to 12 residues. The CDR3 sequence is CAISALTGELFF. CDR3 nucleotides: TGTGCCATCAGCGCATTAACCGGGGAGCTGTTTTTT.

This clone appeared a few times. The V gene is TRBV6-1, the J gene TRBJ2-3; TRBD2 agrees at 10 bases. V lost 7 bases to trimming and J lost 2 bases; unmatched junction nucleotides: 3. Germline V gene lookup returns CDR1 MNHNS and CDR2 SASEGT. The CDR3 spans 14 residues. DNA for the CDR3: TGTGCCAGCACCCTAGCGGGAGTCACAGATACGCAGTATTTT. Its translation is CASTLAGVTDTQYF.

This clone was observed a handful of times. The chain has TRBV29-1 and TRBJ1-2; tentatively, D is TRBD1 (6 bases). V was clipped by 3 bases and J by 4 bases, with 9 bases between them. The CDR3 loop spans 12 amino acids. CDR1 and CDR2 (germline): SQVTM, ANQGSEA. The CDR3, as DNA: TGCAGCGTTGAGTCGGACAGCTATGGCTACACCTTC. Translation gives CSVESDSYGYTF.

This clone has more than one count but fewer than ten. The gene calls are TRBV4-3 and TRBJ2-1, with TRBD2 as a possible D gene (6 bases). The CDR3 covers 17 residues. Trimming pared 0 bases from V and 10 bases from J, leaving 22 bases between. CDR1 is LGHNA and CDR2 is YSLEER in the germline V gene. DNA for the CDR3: TGCGCCAGCAGCCAAGATCAGGCTGCTGGAGGGGCTGTGGAGCAGTTCTTC. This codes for CASSQDQAAGGAVEQFF.

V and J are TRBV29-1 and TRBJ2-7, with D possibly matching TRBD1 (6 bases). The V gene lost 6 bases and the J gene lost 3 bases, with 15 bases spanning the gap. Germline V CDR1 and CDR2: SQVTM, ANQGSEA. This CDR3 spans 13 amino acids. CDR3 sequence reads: CSVGRGQNYEQYF. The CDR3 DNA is TGCAGCGTCGGCCGGGGACAAAACTACGAGCAGTACTTC.

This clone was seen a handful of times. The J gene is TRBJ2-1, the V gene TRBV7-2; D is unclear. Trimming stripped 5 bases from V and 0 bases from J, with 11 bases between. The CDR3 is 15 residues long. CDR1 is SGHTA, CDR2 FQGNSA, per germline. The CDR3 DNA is TGTGCCAGCAGCCAATCGCAGGTCTCCTACAATGAGCAGTTCTTC. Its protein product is CASSQSQVSYNEQFF. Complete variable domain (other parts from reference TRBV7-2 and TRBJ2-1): GAGVSQSPSNKVTEKGKDVELRCDPISGHTALYWYRQSLGQGLEFLIYFQGNSAPDKSGLPSDRFSAERTGGSVSTLTIQRTQQEDSAVYLCASSQSQVSYNEQFFGPGTRLTVL.